This T cell receptor beta chain was sequenced for a study of shared clonotypes between healthy human individuals. Clones were read by immunoSEQ multiplex PCR, and TCRdb kept only the in-frame ones, dropping some. The sample yields under 2,000,000 clones, over 85% seen once. Per germline, CDR1 SEHNR and CDR2 FQNEAQ (reference sequence). CDR3 length: 16 amino acids. V gave up 1 base and J gave up 0 bases, with 10 bases separating them. Cells designated naive CD8 were CD45RO-negative and were positively selected for CCR7, with terminally differentiated effector memory CD45RA+ cells excluded. J is TRBJ2-1 and V is TRBV7-9, with D hard to call. The specimen was naive CD8+ T cells sorted from blood. This TCR was recovered from a man between 18 and 35 years old in good health. CDR3 nucleotides: TGTGCCAGCAGCTTAGAGGCGGCTCCCTCCTACAATGAGCAGTTCTTC. Amino acid sequence: CASSLEAAPSYNEQFF.